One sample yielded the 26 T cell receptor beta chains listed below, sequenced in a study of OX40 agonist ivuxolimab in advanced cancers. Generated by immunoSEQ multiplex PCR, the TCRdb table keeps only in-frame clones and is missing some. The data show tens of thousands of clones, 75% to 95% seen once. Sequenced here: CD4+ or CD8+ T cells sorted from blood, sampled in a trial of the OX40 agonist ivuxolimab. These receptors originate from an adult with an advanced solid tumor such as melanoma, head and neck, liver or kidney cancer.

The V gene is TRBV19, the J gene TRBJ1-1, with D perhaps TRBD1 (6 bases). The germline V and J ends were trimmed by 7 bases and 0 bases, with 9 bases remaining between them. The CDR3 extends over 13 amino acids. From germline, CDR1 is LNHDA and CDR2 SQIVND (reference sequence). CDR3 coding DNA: TGTGCCAGTATTGGACAGATGAACACTGAAGCTTTCTTT. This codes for CASIGQMNTEAFF.

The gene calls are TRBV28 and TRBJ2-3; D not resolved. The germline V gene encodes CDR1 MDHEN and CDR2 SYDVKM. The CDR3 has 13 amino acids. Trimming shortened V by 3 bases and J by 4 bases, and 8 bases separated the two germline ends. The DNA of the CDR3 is TGTGCCAGCAGTTTTATGGTACCAGATACGCAGTATTTT. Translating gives CASSFMVPDTQYF.

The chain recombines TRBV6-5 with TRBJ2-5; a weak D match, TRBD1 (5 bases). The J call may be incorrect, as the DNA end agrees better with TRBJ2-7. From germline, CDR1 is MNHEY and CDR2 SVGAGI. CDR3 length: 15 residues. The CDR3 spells CASSYSIGQGPEQYF. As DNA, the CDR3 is TGTGCCAGCAGTTACTCGATTGGCCAGGGCCCCGAGCAGTACTTC.

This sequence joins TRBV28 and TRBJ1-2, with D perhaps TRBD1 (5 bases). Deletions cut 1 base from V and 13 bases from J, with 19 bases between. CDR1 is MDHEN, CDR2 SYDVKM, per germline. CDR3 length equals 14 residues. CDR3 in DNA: TGTGCCAGCAGTTTATTTAGCACAGGAGTTGGGTTCACCTTC. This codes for CASSLFSTGVGFTF.

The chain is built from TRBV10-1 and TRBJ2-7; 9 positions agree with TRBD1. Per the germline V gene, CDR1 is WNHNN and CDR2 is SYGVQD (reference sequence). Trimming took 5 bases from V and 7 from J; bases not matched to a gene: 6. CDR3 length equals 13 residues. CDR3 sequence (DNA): TGCGCCAGCAGTTCGGGACAGGGAGGGGAGCAGTACTTC. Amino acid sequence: CASSSGQGGEQYF.

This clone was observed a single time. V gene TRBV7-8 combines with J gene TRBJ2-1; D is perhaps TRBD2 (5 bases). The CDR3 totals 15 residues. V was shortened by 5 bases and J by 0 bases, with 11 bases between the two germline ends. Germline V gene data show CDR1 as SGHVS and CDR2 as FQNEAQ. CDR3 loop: CASSTAAASYNEQFF. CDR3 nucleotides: TGTGCCAGCAGCACAGCAGCGGCCTCCTACAATGAGCAGTTCTTC.

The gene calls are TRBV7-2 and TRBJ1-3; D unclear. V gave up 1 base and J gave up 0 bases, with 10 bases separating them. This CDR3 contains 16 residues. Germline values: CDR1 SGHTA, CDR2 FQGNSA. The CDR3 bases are TGTGCCAGCAGCTTAGTGTCTACTAACTCTGGAAACACCATATATTTT. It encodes CASSLVSTNSGNTIYF.

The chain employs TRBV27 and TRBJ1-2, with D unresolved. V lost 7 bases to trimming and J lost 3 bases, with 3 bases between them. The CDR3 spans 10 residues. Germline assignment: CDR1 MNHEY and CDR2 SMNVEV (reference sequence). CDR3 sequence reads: CASKDYGYTF. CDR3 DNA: TGTGCCAGCAAAGACTATGGCTACACCTTC.

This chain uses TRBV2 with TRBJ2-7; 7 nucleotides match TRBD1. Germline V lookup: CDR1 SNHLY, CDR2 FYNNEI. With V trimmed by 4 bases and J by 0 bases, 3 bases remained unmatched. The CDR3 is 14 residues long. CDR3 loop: CASSGGQISYEQYF. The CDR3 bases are TGTGCCAGCAGTGGGGGACAGATCTCCTACGAGCAGTACTTC.

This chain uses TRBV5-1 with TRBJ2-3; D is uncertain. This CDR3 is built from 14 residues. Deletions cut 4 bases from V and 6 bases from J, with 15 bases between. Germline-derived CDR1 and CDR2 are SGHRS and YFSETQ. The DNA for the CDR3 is TGCGCCAGCAGCCTTACCGGAAAGGGTGATACGCAGTATTTT. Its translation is CASSLTGKGDTQYF.

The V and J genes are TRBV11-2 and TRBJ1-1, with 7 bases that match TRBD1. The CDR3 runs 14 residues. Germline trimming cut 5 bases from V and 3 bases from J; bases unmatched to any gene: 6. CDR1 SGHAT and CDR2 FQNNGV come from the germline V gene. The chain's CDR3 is CASSPYRGDTEAFF. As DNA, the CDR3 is TGTGCCAGCAGCCCGTACAGGGGCGACACTGAAGCTTTCTTT. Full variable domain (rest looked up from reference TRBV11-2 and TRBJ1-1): EAGVAQSPRYKIIEKRQSVAFWCNPISGHATLYWYQQILGQGPKLLIQFQNNGVVDDSQLPKDRFSAERLKGVDSTLKIQPAKLEDSAVYLCASSPYRGDTEAFFGQGTRLTVV.

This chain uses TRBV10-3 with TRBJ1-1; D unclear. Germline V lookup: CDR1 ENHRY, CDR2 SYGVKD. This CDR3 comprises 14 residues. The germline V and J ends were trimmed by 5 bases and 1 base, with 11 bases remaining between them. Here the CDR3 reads CAISPDTANTEAFF. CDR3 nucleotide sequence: TGTGCCATCAGTCCGGATACAGCGAACACTGAAGCTTTCTTT.

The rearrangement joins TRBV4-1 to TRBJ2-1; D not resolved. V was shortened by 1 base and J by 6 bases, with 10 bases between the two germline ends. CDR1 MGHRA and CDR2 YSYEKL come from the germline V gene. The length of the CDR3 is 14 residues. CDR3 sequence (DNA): TGCGCCAGCAGCCAAGGTCCGTTCGCCAATGAGCAGTTCTTC. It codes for CASSQGPFANEQFF.

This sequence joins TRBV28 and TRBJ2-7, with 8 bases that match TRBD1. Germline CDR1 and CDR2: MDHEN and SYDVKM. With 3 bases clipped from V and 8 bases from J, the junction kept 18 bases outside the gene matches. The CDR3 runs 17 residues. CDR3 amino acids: CASSFSLAQTGATKQYF. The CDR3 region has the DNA TGTGCCAGCAGTTTTAGTCTGGCCCAGACAGGGGCTACGAAGCAGTACTTC. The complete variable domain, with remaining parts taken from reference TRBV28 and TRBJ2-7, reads DVKVTQSSRYLVKRTGEKVFLECVQDMDHENMFWYRQDPGLGLRLIYFSYDVKMKEKGDIPEGYSVSREKKERFSLILESASTNQTSMYLCASSFSLAQTGATKQYFGPGTRLTVT.

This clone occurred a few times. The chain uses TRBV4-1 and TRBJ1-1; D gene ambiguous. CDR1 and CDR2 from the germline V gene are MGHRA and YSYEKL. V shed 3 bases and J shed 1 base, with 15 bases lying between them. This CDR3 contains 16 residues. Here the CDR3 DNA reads TGCGCCAGCAGCCACGCGACTGCGCGGGAGAACACTGAAGCTTTCTTT. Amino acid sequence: CASSHATARENTEAFF.

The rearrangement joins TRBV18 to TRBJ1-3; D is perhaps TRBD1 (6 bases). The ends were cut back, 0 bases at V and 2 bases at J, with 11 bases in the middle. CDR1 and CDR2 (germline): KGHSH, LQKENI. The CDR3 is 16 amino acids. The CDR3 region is CASSPPGGPPGNTIYF. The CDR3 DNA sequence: TGTGCCAGCTCACCACCCGGGGGGCCGCCTGGAAACACCATATATTTT.

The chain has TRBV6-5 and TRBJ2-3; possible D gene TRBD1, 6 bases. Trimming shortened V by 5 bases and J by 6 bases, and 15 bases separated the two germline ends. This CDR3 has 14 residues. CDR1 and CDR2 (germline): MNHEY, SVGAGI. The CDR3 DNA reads TGTGCCAGCAGTGTAAAAACAGGGAGCGATACGCAGTATTTT. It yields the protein CASSVKTGSDTQYF.

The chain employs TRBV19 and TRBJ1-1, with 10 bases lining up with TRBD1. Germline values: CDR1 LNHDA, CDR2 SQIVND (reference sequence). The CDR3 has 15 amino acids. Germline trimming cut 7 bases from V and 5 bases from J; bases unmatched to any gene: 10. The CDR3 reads CASNRDRGFGTEAFF. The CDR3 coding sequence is TGTGCCAGTAACCGGGACAGGGGATTTGGGACTGAAGCTTTCTTT.

CDR3 in amino acids: CASSSSTGGNSNQPQHF. CDR3 nucleotide sequence: TGTGCCAGCTCATCATCGACAGGGGGTAATAGCAATCAGCCCCAGCATTTT. This chain links TRBV18 with TRBJ1-5; 9 bases fit TRBD1. The junction had 8 bases not matched to a gene; V was cut back by 5 bases and J by 0 bases. Looked up from germline, CDR1 is KGHSH and CDR2 is LQKENI. The CDR3 length is 17 residues.

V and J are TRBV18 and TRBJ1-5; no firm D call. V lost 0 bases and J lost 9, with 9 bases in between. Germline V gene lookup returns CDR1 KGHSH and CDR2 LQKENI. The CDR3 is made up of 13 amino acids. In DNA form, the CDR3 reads TGTGCCAGCTCACCACCGGCCGTGGGGCCCCAGCATTTT. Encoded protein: CASSPPAVGPQHF.

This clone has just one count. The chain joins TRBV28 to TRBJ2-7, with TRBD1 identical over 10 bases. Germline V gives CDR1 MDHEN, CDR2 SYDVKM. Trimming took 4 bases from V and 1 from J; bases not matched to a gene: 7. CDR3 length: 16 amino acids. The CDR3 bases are TGTGCCAGCAGTTCTGCGGGGACAGGGGTGTCCTACGAGCAGTACTTC. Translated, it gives CASSSAGTGVSYEQYF.

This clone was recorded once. This chain's CDR3 is CAWSVDLPQYF. Here the CDR3 DNA reads TGTGCCTGGAGTGTGGATTTACCCCAGTACTTC. The J gene is TRBJ2-5, the V gene TRBV30; D not certain. Trimming removed 0 bases from V and 9 bases from J, with 8 bases in between. Germline values: CDR1 GTSNPN, CDR2 SVGIG (reference sequence). The CDR3 totals 11 residues.

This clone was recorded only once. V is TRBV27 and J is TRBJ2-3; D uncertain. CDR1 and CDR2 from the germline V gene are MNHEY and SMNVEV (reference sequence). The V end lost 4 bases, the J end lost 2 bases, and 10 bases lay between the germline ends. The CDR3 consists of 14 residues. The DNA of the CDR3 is TGTGCCAGCAGTTCTAACCCCTCCACAGATACGCAGTATTTT. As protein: CASSSNPSTDTQYF.

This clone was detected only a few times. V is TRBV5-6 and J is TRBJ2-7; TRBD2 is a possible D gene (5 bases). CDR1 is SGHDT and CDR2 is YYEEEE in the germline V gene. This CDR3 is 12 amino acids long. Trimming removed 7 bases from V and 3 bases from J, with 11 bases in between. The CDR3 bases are TGTGCCAGCTCCACCCGGGGCTACGAGCAGTACTTC. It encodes CASSTRGYEQYF.

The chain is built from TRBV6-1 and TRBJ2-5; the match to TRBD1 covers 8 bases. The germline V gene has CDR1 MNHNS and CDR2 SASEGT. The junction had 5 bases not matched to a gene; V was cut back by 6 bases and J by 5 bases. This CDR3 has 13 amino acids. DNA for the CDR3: TGTGCCAGCAGGAGGACAGGGCACGAGACCCAGTACTTC. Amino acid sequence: CASRRTGHETQYF.

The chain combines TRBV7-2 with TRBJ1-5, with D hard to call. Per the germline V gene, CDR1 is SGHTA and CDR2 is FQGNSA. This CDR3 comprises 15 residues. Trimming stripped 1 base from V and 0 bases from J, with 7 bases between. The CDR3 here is CASSLGSYSNQPQHF. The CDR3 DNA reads TGTGCCAGCAGCTTAGGGAGTTATAGCAATCAGCCCCAGCATTTT.